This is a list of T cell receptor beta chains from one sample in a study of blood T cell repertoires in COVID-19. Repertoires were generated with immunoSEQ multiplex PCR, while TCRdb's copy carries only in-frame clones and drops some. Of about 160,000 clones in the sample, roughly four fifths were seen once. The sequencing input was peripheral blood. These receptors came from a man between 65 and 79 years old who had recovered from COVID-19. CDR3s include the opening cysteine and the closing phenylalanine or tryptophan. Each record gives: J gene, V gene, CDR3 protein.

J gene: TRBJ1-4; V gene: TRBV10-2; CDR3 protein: CASSERTGGGSTNEKLFF
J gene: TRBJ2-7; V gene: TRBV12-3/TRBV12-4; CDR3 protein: CASSSPSYEQYF
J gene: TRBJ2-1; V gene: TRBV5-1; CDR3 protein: CASSLRESSYNEQFF
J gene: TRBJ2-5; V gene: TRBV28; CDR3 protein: CASNRLGGVGGETQYF
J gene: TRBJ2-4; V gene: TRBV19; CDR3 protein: CASSMPPGGQTLAKNIQYF
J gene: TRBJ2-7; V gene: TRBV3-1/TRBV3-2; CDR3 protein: CASSHAGTGSYEQYF
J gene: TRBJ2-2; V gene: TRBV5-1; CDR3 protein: CASSLSPGTVNTGELFF
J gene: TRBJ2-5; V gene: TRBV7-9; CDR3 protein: CASSWGLAEQETQYF
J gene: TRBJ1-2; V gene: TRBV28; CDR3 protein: CAGGGGSYGYTF
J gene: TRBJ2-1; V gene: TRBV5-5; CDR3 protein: CASSYDTDHNEQFF
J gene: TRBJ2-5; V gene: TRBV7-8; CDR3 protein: CASTPLQETQYF
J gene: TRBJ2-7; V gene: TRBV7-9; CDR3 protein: CASSFASAHEQYF
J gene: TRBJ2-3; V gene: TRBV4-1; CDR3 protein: CASSQRLETDTQYF
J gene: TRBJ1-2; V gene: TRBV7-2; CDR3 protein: CASSSGQRLYGYTF
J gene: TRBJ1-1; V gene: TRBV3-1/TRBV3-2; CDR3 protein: CASSQQGGDTEAFF
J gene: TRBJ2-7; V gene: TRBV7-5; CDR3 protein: CARSLWSGAYEQYF
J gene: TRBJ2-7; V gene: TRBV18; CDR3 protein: CASSPGTSYEQYF
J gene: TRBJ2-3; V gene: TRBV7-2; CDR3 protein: CASSLGGTTSTDTQYF
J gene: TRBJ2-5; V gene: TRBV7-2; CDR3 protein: CASSPIGGGGQETQYF
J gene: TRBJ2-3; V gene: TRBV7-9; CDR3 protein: CASSGGGTDTQYF
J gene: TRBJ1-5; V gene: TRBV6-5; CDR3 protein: CASSHREGSNQPQHF
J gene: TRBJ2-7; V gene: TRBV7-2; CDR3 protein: CASSSRLAGDEQYF
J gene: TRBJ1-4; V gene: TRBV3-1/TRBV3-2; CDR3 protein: CASSQGDTGGRKLFF
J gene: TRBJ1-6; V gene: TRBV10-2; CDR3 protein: CASRGTQGSSYNSPLHF
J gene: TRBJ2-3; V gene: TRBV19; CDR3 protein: CASSLAGDTQYF
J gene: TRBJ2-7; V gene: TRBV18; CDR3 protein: CASSPLQGYEQYF
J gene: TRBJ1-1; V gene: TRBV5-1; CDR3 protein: CASSLGQGVDTEAFF
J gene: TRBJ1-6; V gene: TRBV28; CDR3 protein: CASSLSPDRNNSPLHF
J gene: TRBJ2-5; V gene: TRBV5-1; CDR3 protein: CASSLDAGAETQYF
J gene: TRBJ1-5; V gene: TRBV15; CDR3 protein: CATQTAGTGKPQHF
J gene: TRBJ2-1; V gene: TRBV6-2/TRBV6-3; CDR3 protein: CASSPTPGTGGIGNEQFF
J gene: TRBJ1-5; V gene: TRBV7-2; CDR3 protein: CASSLQGQAYSNQPQHF
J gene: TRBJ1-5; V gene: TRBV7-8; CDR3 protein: CASSSSLARPGEQPQHF
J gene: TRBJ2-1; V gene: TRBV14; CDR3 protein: CASSQPWASGLNEQFF
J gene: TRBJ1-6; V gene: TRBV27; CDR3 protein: CASSLSPSFGSPLHF
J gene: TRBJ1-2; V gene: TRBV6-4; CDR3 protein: CASSQGVHYGYTF
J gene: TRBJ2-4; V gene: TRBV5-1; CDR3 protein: CASSSDSNLAKNIQYF
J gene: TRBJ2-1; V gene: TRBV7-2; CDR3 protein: CASSQPSGTSGYNEQFF
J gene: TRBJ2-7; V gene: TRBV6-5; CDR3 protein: CASSHPGTGVYEQYF
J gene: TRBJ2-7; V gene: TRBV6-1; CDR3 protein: CASRPPGQGDEQYF
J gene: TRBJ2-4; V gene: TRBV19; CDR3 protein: CASRPTGVNIQYF
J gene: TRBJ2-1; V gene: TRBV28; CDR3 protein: CASSLRWTGGNEQFF
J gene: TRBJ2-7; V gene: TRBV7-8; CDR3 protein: CASSLEAESSYEQYF
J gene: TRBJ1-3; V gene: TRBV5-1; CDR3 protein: CASSPTGYGGGSGNTIYF
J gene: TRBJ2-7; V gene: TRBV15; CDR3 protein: CATSRDRGTSGEQYF
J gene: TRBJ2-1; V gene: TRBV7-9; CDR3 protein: CASSPPRGDNEQFF
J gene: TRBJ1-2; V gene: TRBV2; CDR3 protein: CASSEVGGYTF
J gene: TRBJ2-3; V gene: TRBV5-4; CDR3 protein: CASTVRGRLLDTQYF
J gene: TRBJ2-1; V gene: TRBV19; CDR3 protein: CASSSQRAEQFF
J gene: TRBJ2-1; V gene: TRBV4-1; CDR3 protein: CASSPGQGWNEQFF
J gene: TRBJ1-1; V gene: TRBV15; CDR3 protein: CATSTHGQAVEAFF
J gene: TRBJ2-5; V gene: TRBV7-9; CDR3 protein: CASSLFRASGQETQYF
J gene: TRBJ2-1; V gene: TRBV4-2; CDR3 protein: CASSQAGLGDYNEQFF
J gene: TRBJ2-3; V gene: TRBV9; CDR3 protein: CASSVSTGTDTQYF
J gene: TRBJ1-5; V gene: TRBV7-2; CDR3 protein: CASSFGQGNQPQHF